The 9 T cell receptor beta chains reported below all come from one sample, sequenced in a study of post-analysis software for immune sequencing data. Points from the study as a whole: TRBV segments more frequent in patients than in controls numbered five and included TRBV5-6, TRBV5-1 and TRBV20-1.

Incorporated into the TCR beta cDNA libraries were unique molecular identifiers, which served to reduce PCR and sequencing biases. Each CDR3 protein gets one entry after TCRdb re-called the PCR reads with MiXCR. The data show roughly 400,000 distinct CDR3 sequences, roughly 40% seen once. Their cognate antigens are unknown. Sequenced material: blood. Every receptor here comes from a girl aged 2 to 9 with multiple sclerosis.

The chain is built from TRBV5-5 and TRBJ2-3, with D uncertain. V was cut by 5 bases and J by 0 bases, with 13 bases left in between. Per the germline V gene, CDR1 is SGHKS and CDR2 is YYEKEE (reference sequence). This CDR3 is built from 15 residues. The chain's CDR3 is CASSFRHSSTDTQYF. The CDR3 DNA follows: TGTGCCAGCAGTTTTAGGCACTCTAGCACAGATACGCAGTATTTT. Variable domain in full (rest from reference TRBV5-5 and TRBJ2-3): DAGVTQSPTHLIKTRGQQVTLRCSPISGHKSVSWYQQVLGQGPQFIFQYYEKEERGRGNFPDRFSARQFPNYSSELNVNALLLGDSALYLCASSFRHSSTDTQYFGPGTRLTVL.

V usage is TRBV6-1 and J usage is TRBJ1-5, with D possibly being TRBD1 (6 bases). This CDR3 comprises 17 residues. The ends were cut back, 5 bases at V and 2 bases at J, with 19 bases in the middle. Looked up from germline, CDR1 is MNHNS and CDR2 is SASEGT. The CDR3 DNA is TGTGCCAGCAGTCCTCTTGGCAGGGGTTTAGGCAATCAGCCCCAGCATTTT. Translated: CASSPLGRGLGNQPQHF.

The chain has TRBV29-1 and TRBJ1-2, with 7 bases matching TRBD1. V lost 8 bases, J lost 3 bases, and 6 bases stayed unmatched. CDR3 length: 12 amino acids. Germline CDR1 reads SQVTM; CDR2 reads ANQGSEA. The CDR3 DNA follows: TGCAGCAGCGGTGACAGGGACTATGGCTACACCTTC. It is translated as CSSGDRDYGYTF. Full variable domain (outside the CDR3, taken from reference TRBV29-1 and TRBJ1-2): SAVISQKPSRDICQRGTSLTIQCQVDSQVTMMFWYRQQPGQSLTLIATANQGSEATYESGFVIDKFPISRPNLTFSTLTVSNMSPEDSSIYLCSSGDRDYGYTFGSGTRLTVV.

The chain links TRBV20-1 to TRBJ2-1; TRBD1 matches at 12 bases. The germline V gene has CDR1 DFQATT and CDR2 SNEGSKA (reference sequence). The trim removed 7 bases at V and 6 bases at J, leaving 7 bases unmatched. CDR3 length: 14 amino acids. The CDR3 sequence: CSVPGQGAFNEQFF. CDR3 DNA: TGCAGTGTACCGGGACAGGGGGCGTTCAATGAGCAGTTCTTC.

This rearrangement joins TRBV29-1 to TRBJ2-3, with 11 bases lining up with TRBD2. This CDR3 spans 16 amino acids. The J segment lost 5 bases and the V segment lost 4 bases, leaving 11 bases of the junction unmatched. Germline CDR1 reads SQVTM; CDR2 reads ANQGSEA. The chain's CDR3 is CSVVTPQTSGEDTQYF. The DNA of the CDR3 is TGCAGCGTTGTAACCCCGCAGACTAGCGGGGAAGATACGCAGTATTTT.

In its sample, this clonotype was seen once. One end of the junction varies from germline; a read error may be responsible. The chain is built from TRBV20-1 and TRBJ2-7, with D possibly being TRBD2 (5 bases). There are 13 residues in the CDR3. CDR1 is DFQATT and CDR2 is SNEGSKA in the germline V gene (reference sequence). CDR3: CSTRSQSPYEQYF. The CDR3 bases are TGCAGTACTAGGAGCCAGAGCCCCTACGAGCAGTACTTC.

There are a few counts of this clonotype. The J gene is TRBJ2-3, the V gene TRBV20-1; 13 bases match TRBD2. The CDR3 is made up of 16 amino acids. Germline trimming cut 4 bases from V and 3 bases from J; bases unmatched to any gene: 7. The germline gives CDR1 DFQATT, CDR2 SNEGSKA (reference sequence). The CDR3 nucleotides are TGCAGTGCTACCCCGGGACTAGCGGGAATGACAGATACGCAGTATTTT. Its translation: CSATPGLAGMTDTQYF.

The sample holds a few counts of this clonotype. The gene calls are TRBV27 and TRBJ2-5, with D maybe TRBD1 (5 bases). Germline CDR1 MNHEY, CDR2 SMNVEV (reference sequence). The CDR3 length is 15 residues. V was shortened by 0 bases and J by 4 bases, with 12 bases between the two germline ends. The CDR3 nucleotides are TGTGCCAGCAGTTTATCAGGCAGGGTAGCAGAGACCCAGTACTTC. It encodes CASSLSGRVAETQYF.

Worth noting for this clonotype: The junction departs from germline at one end; a sequencing error may be responsible. This chain uses TRBV28 with TRBJ1-4; TRBD1 might be the D (6 bases). The CDR3 consists of 14 residues. Germline V CDR1 and CDR2: MDHEN, SYDVKM. The CDR3 protein is CASSSGQWAEKLFF. CDR3 coding DNA: TGTGCCAGCAGTAGCGGACAGTGGGCTGAAAAGCTGTTTTTT.